Presented here are 21 T cell receptor beta chains from one specimen sequenced in a study of T-cell memory formation after mild COVID-19. TCRdb reprocessed the 5' RACE reads with MiXCR, giving one entry per CDR3 protein. This sample has roughly 160,000 distinct CDR3 sequences, with around 13% found just once. The sequencing sample was made of PBMCs or a T cell subset sorted from them (not recorded which). The receptors originated from a man aged 18 to 29 who had mild COVID-19 (a few samples of this study predate the infection). Cell type and time point are not known.

V usage is TRBV6-2 or TRBV6-3 and J usage is TRBJ2-7; D call uncertain. The CDR3 sequence is 11 residues long. The V and J ends lost 6 bases and 5 bases respectively, with 8 bases between them. The germline V gene encodes CDR1 MNHEY and CDR2 SVGEGT. The CDR3 spells CASRHVHEQYF. CDR3 coding DNA: TGTGCCAGCAGACATGTCCACGAGCAGTACTTC.

The J gene is TRBJ1-1, the V gene TRBV5-1, with a tentative D call TRBD1 (5 bases). The CDR3 length is 14 residues. Looked up from germline, CDR1 is SGHRS and CDR2 is YFSETQ. V was pared by 4 bases and J by 4 bases, with 14 bases between. CDR3 in DNA: TGCGCCAGCAGCCGGGACGCGGCACTCACTGAAGCTTTCTTT. Its protein is CASSRDAALTEAFF.

This chain joins TRBV10-3 and TRBJ1-6, with 8 bases identical to TRBD1. The V segment lost 2 bases and the J segment 12 bases; nucleotides outside the gene matches: 6. Germline-derived CDR1 and CDR2 are ENHRY and SYGVKD. The CDR3 spans 14 residues. The CDR3 reads CAISEILTGVPLHF. The CDR3 DNA reads as TGTGCCATCAGTGAGATTCTGACAGGGGTACCCCTCCACTTT.

V and J are TRBV6-2 or TRBV6-3 and TRBJ2-7; D is perhaps TRBD1 (6 bases). V lost 7 bases to trimming and J lost 0 bases, with 13 bases between them. The CDR3 loop spans 14 amino acids. Germline values: CDR1 MNHEY, CDR2 SVGEGT. The DNA of the CDR3 is TGTGCCAGCACCCTGGACAGTGACTCCTACGAGCAGTACTTC. It translates to CASTLDSDSYEQYF.

The chain recombines TRBV7-2 with TRBJ2-5; no definite D call. Per the germline V gene, CDR1 is SGHTA and CDR2 is FQGNSA. This CDR3 contains 11 residues. With 6 bases removed from V and 6 bases from J, the gap between germline ends came to 8 bases. The CDR3 nucleotides read TGTGCCAGCAGGGAAGGGAAGACCCAGTACTTC. Translating it yields CASREGKTQYF.

This clonotype was seen a handful of times. CDR3 DNA sequence: TGTGCCAGCAGTTACTCAGAGATTAACTATGGCTACACCTTC. Translated: CASSYSEINYGYTF. The chain is built from TRBV6-2 or TRBV6-3 and TRBJ1-2; the D is unclear. The CDR3 consists of 14 residues. Trimming took off 0 bases at V and 1 base at J, with 6 bases between the two ends. The germline V gene encodes CDR1 MNHEY and CDR2 SVGEGT.

The V call is TRBV19, the J call TRBJ1-1; TRBD1 is a possible D gene (6 bases). The germline V gene has CDR1 LNHDA and CDR2 SQIVND (reference sequence). Deletions cut 3 bases from V and 2 bases from J, with 16 bases between. This CDR3 has 16 amino acids. The CDR3 is CASSIAGAGANTEAFF. CDR3 nucleotide sequence: TGTGCCAGTAGTATCGCCGGGGCGGGGGCCAACACTGAAGCTTTCTTT.

This clonotype was picked up a small number of times. The gene calls are TRBV2 and TRBJ2-3, with D perhaps matching TRBD1 or TRBD2 (5 bases each). Per germline, CDR1 SNHLY and CDR2 FYNNEI. This CDR3 spans 11 amino acids. Trimming left V 10 bases short and J 3 bases short, with 8 bases between. CDR3: CANGGTDTQYF. CDR3 bases: TGTGCCAATGGGGGTACAGATACGCAGTATTTT.

This clonotype turned up a few times. The chain links TRBV4-3 to TRBJ2-3, with a weak D call TRBD1 (7 bases). Germline loops: CDR1 LGHNA, CDR2 YSLEER. Trimming cost V 0 bases and J 7 bases, with 17 bases left between them. This CDR3 comprises 16 residues. The CDR3 here is CASSQDAGTVVNTQYF. The CDR3 coding sequence is TGCGCCAGCAGCCAAGACGCGGGGACAGTCGTAAATACGCAGTATTTT.

This clonotype was seen a few times. The V gene is TRBV20-1, the J gene TRBJ2-7; D might be TRBD2 (6 bases). The CDR3 is 10 amino acids. Trimming pared 6 bases from V and 6 bases from J, leaving 9 bases between. Germline CDR1 is DFQATT and CDR2 is SNEGSKA (reference sequence). The CDR3 sequence: CSAGEAEQYF. The CDR3 DNA follows: TGCAGTGCGGGGGAGGCCGAGCAGTACTTC.

This clonotype was found a few times. The chain links TRBV3-1 to TRBJ1-3; D call uncertain. The germline gives CDR1 LGHDT, CDR2 YNNKEL (reference sequence). V was cut by 4 bases and J by 1 base, with 14 bases left in between. CDR3 length: 16 residues. CDR3 DNA: TGTGCCAGCAGCCGCCGCCCGGCACAGTCTGGAAACACCATATATTTT. It yields the protein CASSRRPAQSGNTIYF.

The J gene is TRBJ1-5, the V gene TRBV28, with no clear D. The V gene's germline CDR1 is MDHEN and CDR2 SYDVKM. This CDR3 is 12 amino acids long. V was cut by 4 bases and J by 5 bases, with 6 bases left in between. The CDR3 loop is CASSSQYQPQHF. CDR3 in DNA: TGTGCCAGCAGTTCCCAGTATCAGCCCCAGCATTTT.

This clonotype was found a few times. The J gene is TRBJ1-6, the V gene TRBV28, with no clear D. CDR1 is MDHEN, CDR2 SYDVKM, per germline. V was cut by 2 bases and J by 8 bases, with 10 bases left in between. This CDR3 has 14 residues. CDR3 DNA sequence: TGTGCCAGCAGTTTACCGGCAGGACATTCACCCCTCCACTTT. It yields the protein CASSLPAGHSPLHF.

The gene calls are TRBV2 and TRBJ2-1; TRBD1 matches at 8 bases. Looked up from germline, CDR1 is SNHLY and CDR2 is FYNNEI. With V trimmed by 9 bases and J by 9 bases, 7 bases remained unmatched. The CDR3 loop spans 12 amino acids. DNA of the CDR3: TGTGCCAGAGGACAGGGTGTAGGTGAGCAGTTCTTC. Encoded protein: CARGQGVGEQFF.

This sequence joins TRBV12-3 or TRBV12-4 and TRBJ1-6; TRBD1 might be the D (5 bases). V gave up 1 base and J gave up 7 bases, with 8 bases separating them. The CDR3 sequence is 14 residues long. CDR3 loop: CASSLDRRNSPLHF. CDR3 in DNA: TGTGCCAGCAGTTTAGACAGGCGGAATTCACCCCTCCACTTT.

This clonotype was counted many times. The V gene is TRBV7-9, the J gene TRBJ2-3; the match to TRBD2 covers 9 bases. V shed 4 bases and J 2 bases; nucleotides not matched to a gene: 7. This CDR3 contains 16 residues. CDR1 is SEHNR, CDR2 FQNEAQ, per germline (reference sequence). Here the CDR3 DNA reads TGTGCCAGCAGCTCGGCTCCTAGCGGGGCCACAGATACGCAGTATTTT. Translation gives CASSSAPSGATDTQYF.

The sample holds a few counts of this clonotype. V gene TRBV7-2 combines with J gene TRBJ1-3; weak D call: TRBD1 (5 bases). The CDR3 length is 13 residues. Germline lookup yields CDR1 SGHTA and CDR2 FQGNSA. V lost 5 bases and J lost 0, with 5 bases in between. The DNA of the CDR3 is TGTGCCAGCAGCGGGACCTCTGGAAACACCATATATTTT. This translates into CASSGTSGNTIYF.

V gene TRBV6-5 combines with J gene TRBJ1-3; D remains unclear. Germline values: CDR1 MNHEY, CDR2 SVGAGI. The V and J ends lost 2 bases and 0 bases respectively, with 8 bases between them. The CDR3 contains 15 residues. The chain's CDR3 is CASSYHPTSGNTIYF. The CDR3 nucleotides read TGTGCCAGCAGTTACCACCCCACCTCTGGAAACACCATATATTTT.

The chain uses TRBV15 and TRBJ2-7; D uncertain. CDR3 length: 13 residues. Germline V gene data show CDR1 as LNHNV and CDR2 as YYDKDF (reference sequence). V shed 3 bases and J shed 5 bases, with 11 bases lying between them. CDR3 amino acids: CATSSGQWDEQYV. CDR3 bases: TGTGCCACCAGCAGTGGGCAGTGGGACGAGCAGTACGTC.

In this sample, this clonotype turned up a few times. The gene calls are TRBV12-3 or TRBV12-4 and TRBJ1-2; 7 bases line up with TRBD1. Trimming removed 0 bases from V and 3 bases from J; junction bases left unmatched: 4. The CDR3 is 15 residues long. In DNA, the CDR3 is TGTGCCAGCAGTTTAGCGGGGACAGCCCACTATGGCTACACCTTC. Translation gives CASSLAGTAHYGYTF.

This clonotype was seen only a few times. The chain employs TRBV18 and TRBJ2-7; tentatively, D is TRBD1 (5 bases). Germline V gives CDR1 KGHSH, CDR2 LQKENI. The CDR3 contains 12 residues. Trimming pared 4 bases from V and 6 bases from J, leaving 10 bases between. CDR3 amino acids: CASSRRDSEQYV. For the CDR3, the DNA is TGTGCCAGCTCACGCAGAGACAGCGAGCAGTACGTC.